This is a list of T cell receptor beta chains from one sample in a study of identical twins. TCRdb independently ran MiXCR on the 5' RACE reads; one entry per CDR3 protein. The table records approximately 600,000 distinct CDR3 sequences, roughly 7.2% of them present only once. This sample also appeared in a second study, on yellow fever vaccine responses in identical twins.

Sequenced sample: PBMCs. These TCRs come from a woman aged 18-29 years in good health. Each CDR3 is given with its conserved first and last residue. A D gene is named only where the DNA matches it firmly. Only some rows state a clone size, as once, few, many or a class for expanded clones.

abundance,j_gene,d_gene,v_gene,CDR3nt,CDR3aa
few,TRBJ2-7,-,TRBV5-1,TGCGCCAGCAGCTTACGCTATAGCGATACCCTATACGAGCAGTACTTC,CASSLRYSDTLYEQYF
many,TRBJ2-2,-,TRBV5-1,TGCGCCAGCAGGAAGGTCAGTGGCACCGGGGAGCTGTTTTTT,CASRKVSGTGELFF
-,TRBJ2-1,-,TRBV20-1,TGCAGTGCTAGAGTGGACTCGCGCTCCTACAATGAGCAGTTCTTC,CSARVDSRSYNEQFF
many,TRBJ1-1,-,TRBV5-1,TGCGCCACCAAACCGGACGGGAACACTGAAGCTTTCTTT,CATKPDGNTEAFF
many,TRBJ1-1,-,TRBV20-1,TGCAGTGCTAGCTCAGGGGCTCACACTGAAGCTTTCTTT,CSASSGAHTEAFF
-,TRBJ2-2,-,TRBV20-1,TGCAGTGCTAGATCGGGCGGATCAACGAACACCGGGGAGCTGTTTTTT,CSARSGGSTNTGELFF
-,TRBJ2-1,TRBD1,TRBV5-1,TGCGCCAGCAGCTCGCAGGACAGGGCCCCCTACAATGAGCAGTTCTTC,CASSSQDRAPYNEQFF
-,TRBJ2-3,-,TRBV20-1,TGCAGTGCTAGGGTGATAGCGGGCACAGATACGCAGTATTTT,CSARVIAGTDTQYF
-,TRBJ2-5,-,TRBV13,TGTGCCAGCAGCTCGGAAAGCCAAGAGACCCAGAACTTC,CASSSESQETQNF
few,TRBJ2-7,-,TRBV5-1,TGCGCCAGCAGCTTGGGTGACAGGTTCTACGAGCAGTACTTC,CASSLGDRFYEQYF
many,TRBJ2-1,TRBD1,TRBV27,TGTGCCAGCAGTTACAAGACAGGGGACAATGAGCAGTTCTTC,CASSYKTGDNEQFF
few,TRBJ2-7,TRBD2,TRBV9,TGTGCCAGCAGCGTAGGGGGAGGACTAGCGGGGCTCTACGAGCAGTACTTC,CASSVGGGLAGLYEQYF
-,TRBJ2-2,-,TRBV5-1,TGCGCCAGCAGCTTGGCGGGTCCACCGAACACCGGGGAGCTGTTTTTT,CASSLAGPPNTGELFF
many,TRBJ1-3,TRBD1,TRBV12-3/TRBV12-4,TGTGCCAGCAGTTTAGAGGGGGCGCGTGGAAACACCATATATTTT,CASSLEGARGNTIYF
-,TRBJ1-5,TRBD1,TRBV7-2,TGTGCCAGCAGCAGGACAGGGGGCGAGAGCAATCAGCCCCAGCATTTT,CASSRTGGESNQPQHF
-,TRBJ2-7,TRBD1,TRBV5-1,TGCGCCAGCAGCTCCCCGGGACAGACCTACGAGCAGTACTTC,CASSSPGQTYEQYF
-,TRBJ1-3,TRBD1,TRBV19,TGTGCCAGTAGTCCAGGGACAGGGGACGGCTCTGGAAACACCATATATTTT,CASSPGTGDGSGNTIYF
-,TRBJ2-1,-,TRBV5-1,TGCGCCAGCAGCTTCTTTAGGTCGAATGAGCAGTTCTTC,CASSFFRSNEQFF
many,TRBJ2-1,-,TRBV4-1,TGCGCCAGCAGAGCTTTCGGGGATGAGCAGTTCTTC,CASRAFGDEQFF
many,TRBJ2-3,-,TRBV20-1,TGCAGTGCTACCCAGTTATCAGGGGGAGGAACAGATACGCAGTATTTT,CSATQLSGGGTDTQYF